Presented here are 14 T cell receptor beta chains from one specimen sequenced in a study of cytomegalovirus exposure and HLA in healthy donors. The repertoire was sequenced with immunoSEQ multiplex PCR; TCRdb's copy has only in-frame clones and lacks some. The top ten hold more than 2% of the sample, which has about 160,000 clones, 75% to 90% seen once. The sequencing input was PBMCs. Source of these receptors: a woman aged 18-30 years in good health and CMV-seronegative.

This clone has more than one count but fewer than ten. Here the CDR3 DNA reads TGTGCCAGCAGCCTGGACAGGGCTGGAAACACCATATATTTT. Protein sequence: CASSLDRAGNTIYF. The rearrangement links TRBV2 to TRBJ1-3; 8 nucleotides match TRBD1. V was clipped by 6 bases and J by 2 bases; unmatched bases: 3. This CDR3 spans 14 amino acids. Per the germline V gene, CDR1 is SNHLY and CDR2 is FYNNEI.

The chain couples TRBV4-1 to TRBJ2-7; tentative D call: TRBD1 (6 bases). Germline values: CDR1 MGHRA, CDR2 YSYEKL. The CDR3 length is 15 residues. V dropped 3 bases and J dropped 2 bases, with 14 bases sitting between them. This CDR3 is CASSQVRTETYEQYF. The CDR3 bases are TGCGCCAGCAGCCAGGTCCGGACAGAGACCTACGAGCAGTACTTC.

This clone was seen only once. This chain connects TRBV18 to TRBJ1-2; TRBD1 aligns across 10 bases. The CDR3 runs 14 residues. V was pared by 5 bases and J by 8 bases, with 8 bases of the junction left unmatched. CDR1 KGHSH and CDR2 LQKENI come from the germline V gene. The DNA for the CDR3 is TGTGCCAGCTCATCGACAGGGGGCCTTCAGGGCTACACCTTC. Protein product: CASSSTGGLQGYTF.

The chain combines TRBV27 with TRBJ1-3, with 7 bases that match TRBD1. Looked up from germline, CDR1 is MNHEY and CDR2 is SMNVEV (reference sequence). The J segment lost 0 bases and the V segment lost 6 bases, leaving 8 bases of the junction unmatched. CDR3 length equals 16 residues. CDR3 amino acids: CASSQEGTASGNTIYF. CDR3 bases: TGTGCCAGCAGCCAAGAAGGGACAGCCTCTGGAAACACCATATATTTT.

The chain couples TRBV5-4 to TRBJ1-2; no reliable D call. Trimming cost V 4 bases and J 5 bases, with 18 bases left between them. This CDR3 comprises 15 residues. CDR1 SGHNT and CDR2 YYREEE come from the germline V gene (reference sequence). Written as DNA, the CDR3 is TGTGCCAGCAGCCTCCCGGCGGCTCGAGGGTATGGCTACACCTTC. This gives the protein CASSLPAARGYGYTF.

The chain uses TRBV9 and TRBJ1-2; 7 bases line up with TRBD1. The CDR3 totals 14 residues. The V gene's germline CDR1 is SGDLS and CDR2 YYNGEE. The V gene end was trimmed by 3 bases and the J gene end by 4 bases; junction bases not matched to a gene: 6. The CDR3 sequence is CASSAWDSFYGYTF. The DNA for the CDR3 is TGTGCCAGCAGCGCCTGGGACAGTTTCTATGGCTACACCTTC.

The chain links TRBV15 to TRBJ2-7; possible D gene TRBD1, 6 bases. CDR3 length: 16 residues. CDR1 and CDR2 (germline): LNHNV, YYDKDF (reference sequence). The V and J ends lost 3 bases and 2 bases respectively, with 17 bases between them. The CDR3 protein is CATSSPFNRVAYEQYF. The CDR3 DNA is TGTGCCACCAGCAGTCCATTTAACAGGGTCGCCTACGAGCAGTACTTC. The full variable domain, completed using reference TRBV15 and TRBJ2-7, is DAMVIQNPRYQVTQFGKPVTLSCSQTLNHNVMYWYQQKSSQAPKLLFHYYDKDFNNEADTPDNFQSRRPNTSFCFLDIRSPGLGDTAMYLCATSSPFNRVAYEQYFGPGTRLTVT.

The chain has TRBV5-1 and TRBJ1-2; 12 bases align to TRBD1. CDR3 length equals 17 residues. CDR1 and CDR2 from the germline V gene are SGHRS and YFSETQ. The ends lost 4 bases at V and 6 bases at J; junction bases unmatched: 13. CDR3 sequence reads: CASSVGQGAHYSDGYTF. In DNA form, the CDR3 reads TGCGCCAGCAGCGTGGGACAGGGGGCACACTACTCGGATGGCTACACCTTC. The variable domain in full, with the rest retrieved from reference TRBV5-1 and TRBJ1-2, is KAGVTQTPRYLIKTRGQQVTLSCSPISGHRSVSWYQQTPGQGLQFLFEYFSETQRNKGNFPGRFSGRQFSNSRSEMNVSTLELGDSALYLCASSVGQGAHYSDGYTFGSGTRLTVV.

V is TRBV2 and J is TRBJ1-1; TRBD1 aligns across 9 bases. The CDR3 extends over 13 amino acids. V shed 8 bases and J 1 base; nucleotides not matched to a gene: 2. Germline V gene sequence: CDR1 SNHLY, CDR2 FYNNEI. This CDR3 is CASRQGENTEAFF. CDR3 nucleotide sequence: TGTGCCAGCCGACAGGGGGAGAACACTGAAGCTTTCTTT.

The chain employs TRBV13 and TRBJ1-4; no reliable D call. CDR1 is PRHDT, CDR2 FYEKMQ, per germline (reference sequence). This CDR3 spans 15 amino acids. Trimming stripped 5 bases from V and 5 bases from J, with 15 bases between. DNA for the CDR3: TGTGCCAGCAGCCCCAGGCGATCCGCAAATGAAAAACTGTTTTTT. Translating it yields CASSPRRSANEKLFF. Looking up the rest from reference TRBV13 and TRBJ1-4 gives the full variable domain: AAGVIQSPRHLIKEKRETATLKCYPIPRHDTVYWYQQGPGQDPQFLISFYEKMQSDKGSIPDRFSAQQFSDYHSELNMSSLELGDSALYFCASSPRRSANEKLFFGSGTQLSVL.

The chain has TRBV4-3 and TRBJ2-5; the D gene is possibly TRBD2 (6 bases). V lost 0 bases to trimming and J lost 2 bases, with 13 bases between them. This CDR3 comprises 16 residues. Germline V gene data show CDR1 as LGHNA and CDR2 as YSLEER. The CDR3 nucleotides are TGCGCCAGCAGCCAAGATGAGGGACTGATGCAAGAGACCCAGTACTTC. Translation gives CASSQDEGLMQETQYF.

The CDR3 loop reads CASSLGQGINDIQYF. CDR3 nucleotide sequence: TGTGCCAGCAGCTTGGGGCAGGGGATCAATGACATTCAGTACTTC. V is TRBV5-8 and J is TRBJ2-4; possibly TRBD1 for D (6 bases). V was pared by 0 bases and J by 8 bases, with 15 bases between. Germline assignment: CDR1 SGHTS and CDR2 YDEGEE. The CDR3 consists of 15 residues. Filled out from reference TRBV5-8 and TRBJ2-4, the complete variable domain reads EAGVTQSPTHLIKTRGQQATLRCSPISGHTSVYWYQQALGLGLQFLLWYDEGEERNRGNFPPRFSGRQFPNYSSELNVNALELEDSALYLCASSLGQGINDIQYFGAGTRLSVL.

CDR3 amino acids: CASSPISGGETQYF. CDR3 coding DNA: TGTGCCAGCAGCCCCATCTCGGGCGGGGAGACCCAGTACTTC. The chain is built from TRBV9 and TRBJ2-5; D may be TRBD2 (5 bases). V lost 4 bases to trimming and J lost 5 bases, with 15 bases between them. Germline assignment: CDR1 SGDLS and CDR2 YYNGEE. The CDR3 spans 14 residues.

As to this clone: At one boundary the junction diverges from the germline segment, which might be a read error. The chain couples TRBV6-1 to TRBJ2-4, with 8 bases fitting TRBD1. This CDR3 is built from 15 residues. The germline gives CDR1 MNHNS, CDR2 SASEGT. CDR3 loop: CASSEVGQGRIEEDF. The CDR3 region has the DNA TGTGCCAGCAGTGAAGTCGGACAGGGCAGGATAGAGGAAGACTTC.